The 18 T cell receptor beta chains listed next were all sequenced from one sample in a study of graft-versus-host responses after intestinal transplantation. TCRdb's copy holds only in-frame clones and misses some; the assay was immunoSEQ multiplex PCR. The table includes roughly 20,000 clones, roughly three quarters detected once. The graft tissue was processed, and this released both intraepithelial and lamina propria lymphocytes. Sequenced material: ileum tissue, taken around 20 days after intestinal transplant. The receptor set was obtained from a human patient who received an intestinal transplant, so some T cells may come from the graft donor.

In DNA form, the CDR3 reads TGTGCCAGCAGCCAGGAGACAGGGAGCTCCTACGAGCAGTACTTC. Residues: CASSQETGSSYEQYF. The genes are TRBV4-2 and TRBJ2-7, with 7 bases aligning to TRBD1. The V gene's germline CDR1 is LGHNA and CDR2 YNFKEQ. V shed 3 bases and J 0 bases; nucleotides not matched to a gene: 5. This CDR3 has 15 amino acids.

This chain connects TRBV29-1 to TRBJ1-1, with D maybe TRBD1 (5 bases). V lost 3 bases and J lost 7, with 9 bases in between. CDR1 and CDR2 (germline): SQVTM, ANQGSEA. This CDR3 has 11 amino acids. Written as DNA, the CDR3 is TGCAGCGTTGACTTGGGGGGTGAAGCTTTCTTT. It is translated as CSVDLGGEAFF.

The chain employs TRBV7-9 and TRBJ2-2; the D gene is possibly TRBD1 (5 bases). V was trimmed by 2 bases and J by 1 base, leaving 5 bases between them. The CDR3 is 14 residues long. The germline V gene encodes CDR1 SEHNR and CDR2 FQNEAQ (reference sequence). The CDR3 sequence is CASSLTGNTGELFF. In DNA, the CDR3 is TGTGCCAGCAGCTTAACAGGGAACACCGGGGAGCTGTTTTTT.

This clone was seen a few times. The rearrangement joins TRBV27 to TRBJ2-1, with no clear D. CDR1 is MNHEY and CDR2 is SMNVEV in the germline V gene (reference sequence). Trimming pared 3 bases from V and 6 bases from J, leaving 9 bases between. This CDR3 is built from 13 residues. CDR3 nucleotide sequence: TGTGCCAGCAGTTTTGGTCGCGTCAATGAGCAGTTCTTC. It codes for CASSFGRVNEQFF.

The V gene is TRBV5-1, the J gene TRBJ2-3; 8 nucleotides align to TRBD2. The CDR3 runs to 15 residues. Per germline, CDR1 SGHRS and CDR2 YFSETQ. Unmatched junction bases numbered 5, after V lost 1 base and J lost 4 bases. The CDR3 nucleotides are TGCGCCAGCAGCTTGACCGGGAGGGCACCAGATACGCAGTATTTT. This codes for CASSLTGRAPDTQYF.

The chain is built from TRBV4-3 and TRBJ1-4, with 10 bases that match TRBD1. The CDR3 totals 16 residues. The V segment lost 0 bases and the J segment 6 bases; nucleotides outside the gene matches: 4. Germline V gene lookup returns CDR1 LGHNA and CDR2 YSLEER. The CDR3 protein is CASSQERGTGDEKLFF. The DNA for the CDR3 is TGCGCCAGCAGCCAAGAGCGTGGGACAGGGGATGAAAAACTGTTTTTT.

The chain couples TRBV23-1 to TRBJ2-3; 9 bases agree with TRBD1. Being an ORF, TRBV23-1 has a function that is uncertain. The trim removed 1 base at V and 8 bases at J, leaving 16 bases unmatched. This CDR3 contains 18 residues. The CDR3 spells CASSQLVFYGTGFGTQYF. For the CDR3, the DNA is TGCGCCAGCAGTCAATTAGTATTTTACGGGACAGGGTTCGGTACGCAGTATTTT.

This chain uses TRBV29-1 with TRBJ2-7, with TRBD2 identical over 10 bases. Germline V gene lookup returns CDR1 SQVTM and CDR2 ANQGSEA. This CDR3 spans 16 amino acids. V shed 6 bases and J 0 bases; nucleotides not matched to a gene: 11. CDR3 in amino acids: CSVRSTVAGGSYEQYF. In DNA, the CDR3 is TGCAGCGTCCGAAGTACTGTAGCGGGAGGCTCCTACGAGCAGTACTTC.

This clone turned up a few times. The rearrangement uses TRBV18 and TRBJ2-7; D gene unclear. This CDR3 contains 16 residues. Germline loops: CDR1 KGHSH, CDR2 LQKENI. Trimming stripped 3 bases from V and 5 bases from J, with 20 bases between. As DNA, the CDR3 is TGTGCCAGCTCACCGAGTTCTATGTTCCTAGTCCACGAGCAGTACTTC. It specifies CASSPSSMFLVHEQYF.

This clone appeared a single time. The V gene is TRBV4-3, the J gene TRBJ2-1, with 8 bases that match TRBD2. The CDR3 totals 18 residues. The junction had 15 bases not matched to a gene; V was cut back by 1 base and J by 7 bases. Germline loops: CDR1 LGHNA, CDR2 YSLEER. CDR3 loop: CASSQGPNGGLAGNEQFF. CDR3 nucleotide sequence: TGCGCCAGCAGCCAAGGACCCAACGGCGGACTAGCTGGGAATGAGCAGTTCTTC.

The J gene is TRBJ2-1, the V gene TRBV4-3; perhaps TRBD1 as D (5 bases). This CDR3 region has 18 residues. Germline-derived CDR1 and CDR2 are LGHNA and YSLEER. V lost 0 bases to trimming and J lost 0 bases, with 15 bases between them. This CDR3 reads CASSQDRLWTSSYNEQFF. CDR3 nucleotides: TGCGCCAGCAGCCAAGATCGGTTGTGGACAAGCTCCTACAATGAGCAGTTCTTC.

This clone was seen only once. The rearrangement uses TRBV10-2 and TRBJ2-7; D gene unclear. CDR1 and CDR2 from the germline V gene are WSHSY and SAAADI. V was clipped by 3 bases and J by 3 bases, with 3 bases between them. This CDR3 region has 11 residues. As DNA, the CDR3 is TGCGCCAGCAGTGACGGCTACGAGCAGTACTTC. Amino acid sequence: CASSDGYEQYF.

The V call is TRBV14, the J call TRBJ2-7; D is uncertain. Trimming removed 2 bases from V and 2 bases from J, with 16 bases in between. Germline V lookup: CDR1 SGHDN, CDR2 FVKESK. The length of the CDR3 is 16 residues. The CDR3 region is CASSQTSKENPYEQYF. Written as DNA, the CDR3 is TGTGCCAGCAGCCAAACCTCCAAGGAGAACCCCTACGAGCAGTACTTC.

The chain joins TRBV5-5 to TRBJ2-7, with D tentatively TRBD1 (6 bases). The CDR3 extends over 15 amino acids. V was clipped by 4 bases and J by 3 bases, with 17 bases between them. In germline, CDR1 is SGHKS, CDR2 YYEKEE (reference sequence). This CDR3 is CASSQEGGDFYEQYF. The CDR3 DNA reads as TGTGCCAGCAGCCAAGAAGGGGGAGACTTCTACGAGCAGTACTTC.

The gene calls are TRBV6-1 and TRBJ2-3, with 10 bases matching TRBD2. This CDR3 is built from 15 residues. CDR1 and CDR2 from the germline V gene are MNHNS and SASEGT. V shed 4 bases and J 1 base; nucleotides not matched to a gene: 2. The CDR3 region is CASSVLAGGTDTQYF. CDR3 DNA sequence: TGTGCCAGCAGTGTTCTAGCGGGGGGCACAGATACGCAGTATTTT.

This chain links TRBV28 with TRBJ2-1, with 8 bases that match TRBD2. CDR3 length equals 16 residues. The V gene end was trimmed by 5 bases and the J gene end by 0 bases; junction bases not matched to a gene: 6. Per the germline V gene, CDR1 is MDHEN and CDR2 is SYDVKM. Here the CDR3 DNA reads TGTGCCAGCAGTCCCACCGGGACTAGCTCCTACAATGAGCAGTTCTTC. Protein: CASSPTGTSSYNEQFF.

The chain uses TRBV19 and TRBJ2-1, with TRBD2 matching over 8 bases. The J segment lost 1 base and the V segment lost 7 bases, leaving 6 bases of the junction unmatched. Germline-derived CDR1 and CDR2 are LNHDA and SQIVND (reference sequence). The CDR3 has 15 residues. Here the CDR3 reads CASKQREPSYNEQFF. CDR3 sequence (DNA): TGTGCCAGTAAACAGCGGGAGCCTTCCTACAATGAGCAGTTCTTC.

The rearrangement links TRBV9 to TRBJ2-1; TRBD2 is a possible D gene (7 bases). V was clipped by 4 bases and J by 2 bases, with 13 bases between them. This CDR3 region has 15 residues. CDR1 is SGDLS and CDR2 is YYNGEE in the germline V gene. The CDR3 sequence: CASSSEGGTYNEQFF. The DNA for the CDR3 is TGTGCCAGCAGCAGCGAGGGGGGGACCTACAATGAGCAGTTCTTC.